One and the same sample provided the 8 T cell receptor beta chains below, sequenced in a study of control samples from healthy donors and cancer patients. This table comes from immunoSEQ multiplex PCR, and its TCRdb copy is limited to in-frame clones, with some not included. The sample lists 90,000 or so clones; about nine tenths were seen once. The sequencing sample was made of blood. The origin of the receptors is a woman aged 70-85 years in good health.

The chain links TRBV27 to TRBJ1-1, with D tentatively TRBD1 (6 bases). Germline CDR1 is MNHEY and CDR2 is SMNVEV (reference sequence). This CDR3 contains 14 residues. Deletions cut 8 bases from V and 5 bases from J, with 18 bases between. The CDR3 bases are TGTGCCAGCTCCTTTAACGGGGGCGGGACTGAAGCTTTCTTT. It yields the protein CASSFNGGGTEAFF.

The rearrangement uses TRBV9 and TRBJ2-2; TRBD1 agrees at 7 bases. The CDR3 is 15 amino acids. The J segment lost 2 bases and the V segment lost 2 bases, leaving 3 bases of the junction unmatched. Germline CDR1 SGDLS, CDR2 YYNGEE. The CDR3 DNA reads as TGTGCCAGCAGCGTCACAGGGGAAAACACCGGGGAGCTGTTTTTT. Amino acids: CASSVTGENTGELFF.

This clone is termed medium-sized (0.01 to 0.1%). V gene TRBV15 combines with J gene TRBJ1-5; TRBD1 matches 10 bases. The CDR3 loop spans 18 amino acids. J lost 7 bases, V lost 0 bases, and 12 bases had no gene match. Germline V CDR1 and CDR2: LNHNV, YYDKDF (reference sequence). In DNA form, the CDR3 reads TGTGCCACCAGCAGAGATAGGGACAGGGGAAGGCTTGGGCAGCCCCAGCATTTT. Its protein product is CATSRDRDRGRLGQPQHF.

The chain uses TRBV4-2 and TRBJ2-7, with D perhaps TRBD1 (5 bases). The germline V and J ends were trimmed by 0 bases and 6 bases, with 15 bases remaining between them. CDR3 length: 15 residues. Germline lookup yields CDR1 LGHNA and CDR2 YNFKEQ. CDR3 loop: CASSQEAGRVGEQYF. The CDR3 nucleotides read TGTGCCAGCAGCCAAGAGGCCGGCAGGGTGGGCGAGCAGTACTTC.

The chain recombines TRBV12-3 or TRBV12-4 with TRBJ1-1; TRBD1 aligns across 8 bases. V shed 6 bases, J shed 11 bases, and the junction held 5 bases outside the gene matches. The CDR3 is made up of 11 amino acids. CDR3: CASRQGAGAFF. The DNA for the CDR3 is TGTGCCAGCAGGCAGGGGGCCGGCGCTTTCTTT.

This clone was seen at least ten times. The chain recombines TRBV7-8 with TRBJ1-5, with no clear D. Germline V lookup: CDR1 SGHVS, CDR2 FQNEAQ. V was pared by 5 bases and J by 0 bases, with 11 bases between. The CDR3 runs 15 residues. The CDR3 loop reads CASSQERDSNQPQHF. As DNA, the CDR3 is TGTGCCAGCAGCCAGGAAAGGGATAGCAATCAGCCCCAGCATTTT.

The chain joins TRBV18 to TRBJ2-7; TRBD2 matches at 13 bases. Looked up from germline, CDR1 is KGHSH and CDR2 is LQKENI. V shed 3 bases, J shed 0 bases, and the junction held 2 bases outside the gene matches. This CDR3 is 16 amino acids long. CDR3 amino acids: CASSPTSGGSSYEQYF. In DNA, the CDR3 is TGTGCCAGCTCACCGACTAGCGGGGGGTCCTCCTACGAGCAGTACTTC.

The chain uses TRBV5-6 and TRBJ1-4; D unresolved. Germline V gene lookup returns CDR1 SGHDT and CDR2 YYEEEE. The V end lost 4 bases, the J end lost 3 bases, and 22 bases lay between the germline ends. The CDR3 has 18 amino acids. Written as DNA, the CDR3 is TGTGCCAGCAGCCACCTCCCCCTGGGCAGTGGCGCTAATGAAAAACTGTTTTTT. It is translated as CASSHLPLGSGANEKLFF.